This T cell receptor beta chain was found in a study of cytomegalovirus exposure and HLA in healthy donors. For the study at large: Earlier results showed 90 million to 120 million unique TCR beta sequences derived from roughly 180 million T cells.

The PCR had 60 Vbeta and 13 Jbeta primers. As originally analysed: Among the unique TCR beta chains that a later analysis counted, some 73 million in all, about 11 million were shared. Profiling relied on immunoSEQ multiplex PCR, and the TCRdb table lists in-frame clones only, not all of them. Clonal size and the V and J genes are those of that table, whereas D and trimming came from the DNA. The sample shows 95,000 to 150,000 clones, more than 75% of them seen only once. Trimming removed 6 bases from V and 5 bases from J; junction bases left unmatched: 10. The CDR3 consists of 15 residues. CDR1 is SEHNR, CDR2 FQNEAQ, per germline (reference sequence). The study, taken as a whole, reports: Analysis was performed later, and it showed HLA-associated TCR beta chains to be more clonally expanded than equally common others.

This clone was counted between two and nine times. The antigen remains undetermined. This TCR was recovered from a man younger than 45 in good health and CMV-seropositive. The chain joins TRBV7-9 to TRBJ2-1, with TRBD2 identical over 7 bases. Specimen: PBMCs. CDR3 DNA sequence: TGTGCCAGCAGGGGGCGGGGGAGCGTCCACAATGAGCAGTTCTTC. It yields the protein CASRGRGSVHNEQFF.